The text below deals with one T cell receptor beta chain. This specimen comes from a study of shared clonotypes between healthy human individuals. The data were produced by immunoSEQ multiplex PCR, yet TCRdb's version contains in-frame clones alone and is incomplete. The sample comprises about 1.9 million clones, about 93% of which are singletons, and roughly 1.7% rests with the top ten. Selected positively for CCR7 and CD45RO-negative, naive CD8 cells excluded terminally differentiated effector memory CD45RA+ cells. Germline CDR1 MDHEN, CDR2 SYDVKM. The CDR3 consists of 14 residues. The germline V and J ends were trimmed by 2 bases and 6 bases, with 11 bases remaining between them.

This chain links TRBV28 with TRBJ2-1; D call uncertain. The sequencing input was naive CD8+ T cells from PBMCs. The source is a man younger than 35 in good health. Some clones in this sample may be carry-over from other donors' samples. The CDR3 DNA reads as TGTGCCAGCAGTTTAGATTTAGTAGCCAATGAGCAGTTCTTC. Translated: CASSLDLVANEQFF.